One T cell receptor (beta chain) is described in this entry. Its antigen is currently not known. The sample holds no much larger clone one base away, and base qualities are not on file. The immunoSEQ platform was used to sequence the TCRbeta chains. The paper's processing steps were these. When conventional T cell repertoires were pooled, about 11x10^4 distinct in-frame TCRbeta sequences were obtained from patients and some 1.4x10^5 from healthy donors. Public Treg TCRbeta sequences were defined as those shared by two or more individuals and were then searched for in Tconv repertoires. To test for differences between groups, Mann-Whitney U tests with Bonferroni-Dunn correction were run in GraphPad Prism 7.03. TCRdb carries this immuneACCESS record with in-frame sequences only. Its versions omit some clonotypes, under half of them owing to an unresolved V gene in the studies checked, with the rest unexplained. D and trimming come from the DNA, and the V and J calls and clone size come from that table. The sample records 20,000 to 25,000 clones, around 97% of which are singletons. Approximately 0.17% of the sample comes from the top ten.

This sample is drawn from a study of B cell selection in AIRE deficiency (dated by TCRdb to the late 2010s). Broadly, across the study: A comparison of TCRbeta repertoires of sorted blood CD4+ conventional T cells and regulatory T cells was made between AIRE-deficient patients and healthy controls. The TCR-sequenced cohort comprised five AIRE-deficient APECED patients and five healthy control donors. What the work shows at the level of the full study, not this receptor alone: Approximately 30% of Treg TCRbeta sequences shared among healthy donors appeared in patient Tconv cells, suggesting diversion of Treg-biased clones into the Tconv compartment. Among some 3,700 shared Treg TCRbeta sequences, about 30% were shared exclusively by healthy donors and around 8.7% exclusively by patients, which suggests that Treg selection is less efficient in the absence of AIRE. Tconv and Treg cells from AIRE-deficient patients showed TCRBV gene usage, CDR3 length and TCR diversity similar to those of healthy donors. Shared Treg sequences had shorter CDR3s, which reflects a bias toward rearrangements containing few non-templated nucleotide insertions. Only TCRbeta chains were sequenced, and about 40% of the Treg sequences shared among healthy donors were also detected in healthy Tconv cells, possibly owing to differing TCRalpha chains.

For sorting, conventional CD4 T cells were defined as CD4+CD127+ cells. APECED syndrome was present in the AIRE-deficient patients. A FACSAria flow cytometer was used to sort the Tconv and Treg cells intended for TCRbeta sequencing. Sorted cells were collected into 5-ml round-bottom polystyrene tubes, and dry cell pellets were frozen at -80°C before sequencing. V lost 3 bases and J lost 4 bases, and the count of bases not matched to a germline gene is 9. Reading the germline V gene gives CDR1 KGHSH and CDR2 LQKENI. The cysteine opens and the phenylalanine closes a CDR3 of 16 amino acids. Solely the CDR3 DNA is kept, with 48 bases framed from the first base.

Sequencing used conventional CD4+ T cells sorted from PBMCs. This clonotype was obtained from a human donor with AIRE deficiency. Recombination connected TRBV18 to TRBJ1-2, and TRBD1 matches 9 of the central bases. The base sequence is TGTGCCAGCTCACCGCCGGGACAGGGCCATCTCTATGGCTACACCTTC. It translates as CASSPPGQGHLYGYTF.